This TCR beta chain was observed in a study of siplizumab effects on memory and regulatory T cells. The length of the CDR3 is 14 residues. Germline CDR1 is SEHNR and CDR2 is FQNEAQ (reference sequence). V dropped 1 base and J dropped 5 bases, with 11 bases sitting between them. This clone came up a few times. Data came from immunoSEQ multiplex PCR; TCRdb stores just in-frame clones and leaves some out. The data hold about 110,000 clones, with roughly 92% observed a single time. The specimen was CD4+ T cells sorted from blood. The TCR comes from a human donor in good health. The chain is built from TRBV7-9 and TRBJ1-1, with D possibly being TRBD1 (6 bases). CDR3: CASSLGGGDTEAFF. The CDR3 nucleotides read TGTGCCAGCAGCTTAGGAGGGGGGGATACTGAAGCTTTCTTT.